This paragraph reports one T cell receptor beta chain. The repertoire was sequenced with immunoSEQ multiplex PCR; TCRdb's copy has only in-frame clones and lacks some. The data hold 140,000 to 150,000 clones, with around 87% observed a single time. This CDR3 region has 15 residues. The V end was cut by 0 bases, the J end by 1 base, with 9 bases between. The germline V gene encodes CDR1 KGHSH and CDR2 LQKENI. The record originates from a study of blood T cell repertoires in COVID-19. The genes are TRBV18 and TRBJ1-2; no definite D call. This TCR was recovered from a man aged 50 or older who had recovered from COVID-19. The sample was peripheral blood. The CDR3 protein is CASSPPDTSNYGYTF. The CDR3 nucleotides read TGTGCCAGCTCACCACCCGACACCAGTAACTATGGCTACACCTTC.